What follows are 6 T cell receptor beta chains derived from one specimen sequenced in a study of blood T cell repertoires in COVID-19. Repertoires were generated with immunoSEQ multiplex PCR, while TCRdb's copy carries only in-frame clones and drops some. The sample gives some 200,000 clones, about nine tenths of which show up once; over 2% is in the top ten. The specimen was peripheral blood. These receptors originate from a woman aged 45-59 years with acute or convalescent COVID-19.

The rearrangement joins TRBV30 to TRBJ1-5, with D uncertain. Germline V gives CDR1 GTSNPN, CDR2 SVGIG (reference sequence). The V and J ends lost 1 base and 8 bases respectively, with 12 bases between them. This CDR3 region has 13 residues. The DNA for the CDR3 is TGTGCCTGGAGTGGCCAGCCCGGGGAGCCCCAGCATTTT. Its translation: CAWSGQPGEPQHF.

V usage is TRBV6-5 and J usage is TRBJ2-7, with TRBD2 identical over 7 bases. There are 12 residues in the CDR3. Germline CDR1 and CDR2: MNHEY and SVGAGI. The junction had 0 bases not matched to a gene; V was cut back by 5 bases and J by 2 bases. CDR3 sequence reads: CASSSGAYEQYF. The CDR3 DNA sequence: TGTGCCAGCAGTAGCGGGGCCTACGAGCAGTACTTC.

The chain carries TRBV9 and TRBJ1-4; the D is unclear. The CDR3 runs to 15 residues. V lost 4 bases, J lost 6 bases, and 16 bases lay in between. CDR1 and CDR2 from the germline V gene are SGDLS and YYNGEE. CDR3 bases: TGTGCCAGCAGCTCAAACTCCGGGATATATGAAAAACTGTTTTTT. It translates to CASSSNSGIYEKLFF.

This chain links TRBV6-2 or TRBV6-3 with TRBJ1-4; tentatively, D is TRBD1 (6 bases). Germline V gene data show CDR1 as MNHEY and CDR2 as SVGEGT. The V end was cut by 2 bases, the J end by 8 bases, with 18 bases between. The CDR3 consists of 16 residues. CDR3 sequence reads: CASSYEVQGKPEKLFF. The CDR3 DNA sequence: TGTGCCAGCAGTTACGAGGTCCAGGGGAAACCCGAAAAACTGTTTTTT.

DNA for the CDR3: TGTGCCAGCAGCCAATCCCCAGGGCTGCGGGGCTACACCTTC. This translates into CASSQSPGLRGYTF. The chain joins TRBV3-1 (or the pseudogene TRBV3-2) to TRBJ1-2; D might be TRBD1 (5 bases). Germline V gene data show CDR1 as LGHDT and CDR2 as YNNKEL (reference sequence). This CDR3 has 14 amino acids. V gave up 2 bases and J gave up 8 bases, with 15 bases separating them.

CDR3 sequence reads: CASSYDLWAEGYTF. The CDR3 coding sequence is TGTGCCAGCAGCTATGATCTTTGGGCCGAAGGCTACACCTTC. V gene TRBV5-5 combines with J gene TRBJ1-2; the D is unclear. Between the trimmed V and J ends, which lost 3 bases and 8 bases, there was a span of 17 bases. The CDR3 spans 14 residues. Germline V gives CDR1 SGHKS, CDR2 YYEKEE (reference sequence).